Listed below are T cell receptor beta chains from one sample, sequenced in a study of blood T cell repertoires in COVID-19. Here immunoSEQ multiplex PCR was the method, and the copy in TCRdb shows in-frame clones only, minus some. Seen here are about 260,000 clones, 86% observed once, and the top ten hold nearly 2%. Sequenced material: peripheral blood. All receptors come from a man aged 30 to 39 with active or convalescent COVID-19. Both conserved end residues are part of each CDR3. The D gene is left open where the match is weak. Clone size is shown for a subset of rows, as once, few, many or a class of expanded clone.

j_call: TRBJ1-1
clone_size: -
d_call: -
v_call: TRBV27
cdr3_length: 15
cdr3_aa: CASSLTGWRRPEAFF
cdr3_nt: TGTGCCAGCAGTTTAACTGGATGGCGGAGGCCTGAAGCTTTCTTT

j_call: TRBJ2-2
clone_size: -
d_call: -
v_call: TRBV5-4
cdr3_length: 16
cdr3_aa: CASSRGGRGDTGELFF
cdr3_nt: TGTGCCAGCAGCCGAGGAGGCAGGGGGGACACCGGGGAGCTGTTTTTT

j_call: TRBJ1-2
clone_size: -
d_call: TRBD1
v_call: TRBV4-1
cdr3_length: 15
cdr3_aa: CASSQPGQGAVGYTF
cdr3_nt: TGCGCCAGCAGCCAACCCGGACAGGGGGCGGTTGGCTACACCTTC

j_call: TRBJ1-1
clone_size: -
d_call: -
v_call: TRBV5-1
cdr3_length: 14
cdr3_aa: CASSSLPGQGEAFF
cdr3_nt: TGCGCCAGCAGCTCACTCCCCGGCCAGGGTGAAGCTTTCTTT

j_call: TRBJ1-2
clone_size: -
d_call: TRBD1
v_call: TRBV5-6
cdr3_length: 15
cdr3_aa: CASSLEPGGNYGYTF
cdr3_nt: TGTGCCAGCAGCTTGGAGCCAGGGGGCAACTATGGCTACACCTTC

j_call: TRBJ1-3
clone_size: -
d_call: -
v_call: TRBV3-1/TRBV3-2
cdr3_length: 13
cdr3_aa: CASSQTGGNTIYF
cdr3_nt: TGTGCCAGCAGCCAGACAGGTGGAAACACCATATATTTT

j_call: TRBJ2-1
clone_size: -
d_call: -
v_call: TRBV24-1
cdr3_length: 17
cdr3_aa: CATSDSSWGNSYNEQFF
cdr3_nt: TGTGCCACCAGTGATTCCTCCTGGGGCAACTCCTACAATGAGCAGTTCTTC

j_call: TRBJ1-1
clone_size: -
d_call: -
v_call: TRBV4-2
cdr3_length: 13
cdr3_aa: CASSQERNTEAFF
cdr3_nt: TGTGCCAGCAGCCAAGAGCGGAACACTGAAGCTTTCTTT

j_call: TRBJ2-5
clone_size: -
d_call: -
v_call: TRBV24-1
cdr3_length: 14
cdr3_aa: CATSDNRVSGTQYF
cdr3_nt: TGTGCCACCAGTGATAACAGGGTGTCAGGGACCCAGTACTTC

j_call: TRBJ1-4
clone_size: -
d_call: -
v_call: TRBV7-9
cdr3_length: 17
cdr3_aa: CASSVSDGGGTNEKLFF
cdr3_nt: TGTGCCAGCAGCGTAAGCGACGGGGGAGGCACTAATGAAAAACTGTTTTTT

j_call: TRBJ1-6
clone_size: -
d_call: TRBD1
v_call: TRBV4-1
cdr3_length: 15
cdr3_aa: CASSSRQGHNSPLHF
cdr3_nt: TGCGCCAGCAGCTCCAGACAGGGACATAATTCACCCCTCCACTTT

j_call: TRBJ1-2
clone_size: -
d_call: -
v_call: TRBV3-1/TRBV3-2
cdr3_length: 14
cdr3_aa: CASSQDIMGHGYTF
cdr3_nt: TGTGCCAGCAGCCAAGATATAATGGGGCATGGCTACACCTTC

j_call: TRBJ1-1
clone_size: -
d_call: -
v_call: TRBV2
cdr3_length: 12
cdr3_aa: CASSAGGQGAFF
cdr3_nt: TGTGCCAGCAGTGCGGGGGGCCAGGGAGCTTTCTTT

j_call: TRBJ2-6
clone_size: once
d_call: TRBD1
v_call: TRBV5-4
cdr3_length: 14
cdr3_aa: CASSRTGGSVVLTF
cdr3_nt: TGTGCCAGCAGCCGGACAGGGGGGTCGGTCGTCCTGACTTTC

j_call: TRBJ2-7
clone_size: -
d_call: -
v_call: TRBV19
cdr3_length: 15
cdr3_aa: CASGAGISPTVEQYF
cdr3_nt: TGTGCCAGTGGGGCAGGGATTAGCCCAACGGTGGAGCAGTACTTC

j_call: TRBJ1-1
clone_size: -
d_call: -
v_call: TRBV3-1/TRBV3-2
cdr3_length: 13
cdr3_aa: CASSQKGWTEAFF
cdr3_nt: TGTGCCAGCAGCCAAAAGGGGTGGACTGAAGCTTTCTTT

j_call: TRBJ1-2
clone_size: -
d_call: -
v_call: TRBV29-1
cdr3_length: 17
cdr3_aa: CSVMWRGESGGGYGYTF
cdr3_nt: TGCAGCGTCATGTGGCGGGGAGAATCGGGAGGGGGCTATGGCTACACCTTC

j_call: TRBJ2-1
clone_size: -
d_call: TRBD2
v_call: TRBV12-3/TRBV12-4
cdr3_length: 13
cdr3_aa: CASSVAGRNEQFF
cdr3_nt: TGTGCCAGCAGTGTAGCGGGGAGAAATGAGCAGTTCTTC

j_call: TRBJ1-2
clone_size: -
d_call: -
v_call: TRBV29-1
cdr3_length: 12
cdr3_aa: CSVEGGGPGYTF
cdr3_nt: TGCAGCGTTGAAGGGGGGGGACCGGGCTACACCTTC

j_call: TRBJ1-2
clone_size: -
d_call: -
v_call: TRBV4-2
cdr3_length: 15
cdr3_aa: CASSQDSHLAGGYTF
cdr3_nt: TGTGCCAGCAGCCAAGATAGCCATCTAGCGGGCGGCTACACCTTC

j_call: TRBJ2-3
clone_size: -
d_call: -
v_call: TRBV11-2
cdr3_length: 17
cdr3_aa: CASSLDSLAGGTDTQYF
cdr3_nt: TGTGCCAGCAGCTTAGATAGCCTAGCTGGTGGCACAGATACGCAGTATTTT

j_call: TRBJ1-5
clone_size: few
d_call: -
v_call: TRBV19
cdr3_length: 15
cdr3_aa: CASSWGRGGNQPQHF
cdr3_nt: TGTGCCAGTAGCTGGGGACGGGGGGGGAATCAGCCCCAGCATTTT

j_call: TRBJ2-7
clone_size: -
d_call: -
v_call: TRBV10-3
cdr3_length: 14
cdr3_aa: CAISPGGGKNEQYF
cdr3_nt: TGTGCCATCAGCCCGGGAGGGGGCAAAAACGAGCAGTACTTC

j_call: TRBJ1-5
clone_size: -
d_call: TRBD1
v_call: TRBV7-6
cdr3_length: 15
cdr3_aa: CASSLSGGSNQPQHF
cdr3_nt: TGTGCCAGCAGCCTCTCAGGGGGGAGCAATCAGCCCCAGCATTTT

j_call: TRBJ1-5
clone_size: -
d_call: TRBD1
v_call: TRBV18
cdr3_length: 15
cdr3_aa: CASSDYRGNNQPQHF
cdr3_nt: TGTGCCAGCTCAGATTACAGGGGAAACAATCAGCCCCAGCATTTT

j_call: TRBJ2-1
clone_size: few
d_call: TRBD2
v_call: TRBV29-1
cdr3_length: 14
cdr3_aa: CSALPAGGGNEQFF
cdr3_nt: TGCAGCGCTCTGCCGGCGGGGGGAGGAAATGAGCAGTTCTTC

j_call: TRBJ2-7
clone_size: -
d_call: TRBD1
v_call: TRBV7-7
cdr3_length: 17
cdr3_aa: CASSSAFGQGEAYEQYF
cdr3_nt: TGTGCCAGCAGCTCCGCATTCGGACAGGGGGAAGCCTACGAGCAGTACTTC

j_call: TRBJ2-3
clone_size: once
d_call: -
v_call: TRBV6-5
cdr3_length: 15
cdr3_aa: CASTSSSRSTDTQYF
cdr3_nt: TGTGCCAGCACCTCCTCTAGCCGTAGCACAGATACGCAGTATTTT

j_call: TRBJ2-7
clone_size: -
d_call: TRBD1
v_call: TRBV27
cdr3_length: 14
cdr3_aa: CASKEGQEGDEQYF
cdr3_nt: TGTGCCAGCAAAGAGGGACAGGAAGGGGACGAGCAGTACTTC

j_call: TRBJ1-5
clone_size: -
d_call: TRBD1
v_call: TRBV2
cdr3_length: 15
cdr3_aa: CASSHPTGGNQPQHF
cdr3_nt: TGTGCCAGCAGTCACCCGACAGGGGGGAATCAGCCCCAGCATTTT

j_call: TRBJ2-2
clone_size: -
d_call: TRBD1
v_call: TRBV7-7
cdr3_length: 15
cdr3_aa: CASSAGQAGTGELFF
cdr3_nt: TGTGCCAGCAGCGCGGGACAGGCGGGCACCGGGGAGCTGTTTTTT

j_call: TRBJ2-3
clone_size: -
d_call: -
v_call: TRBV5-1
cdr3_length: 16
cdr3_aa: CASSLGLAKTTDTQYF
cdr3_nt: TGCGCCAGCAGCTTGGGCCTAGCGAAAACCACAGATACGCAGTATTTT

j_call: TRBJ2-3
clone_size: -
d_call: TRBD2
v_call: TRBV9
cdr3_length: 18
cdr3_aa: CASSELAGGLKLSDTQYF
cdr3_nt: TGTGCCAGCAGCGAACTAGCGGGGGGATTGAAGCTCTCAGATACGCAGTATTTT

j_call: TRBJ2-7
clone_size: -
d_call: TRBD1
v_call: TRBV6-2/TRBV6-3
cdr3_length: 15
cdr3_aa: CASSLLDRVQYEQYF
cdr3_nt: TGTGCCAGCAGTCTCCTGGACAGGGTCCAATACGAGCAGTACTTC

j_call: TRBJ1-5
clone_size: -
d_call: -
v_call: TRBV15
cdr3_length: 15
cdr3_aa: CATNPYRFSNQPQHF
cdr3_nt: TGTGCCACCAACCCCTACAGGTTTAGCAATCAGCCCCAGCATTTT

j_call: TRBJ2-7
clone_size: few
d_call: TRBD2
v_call: TRBV7-6
cdr3_length: 15
cdr3_aa: CASSPGSGRSYEQYF
cdr3_nt: TGTGCCAGCAGCCCGGGATCCGGGAGGTCCTACGAGCAGTACTTC

j_call: TRBJ1-4
clone_size: -
d_call: TRBD1
v_call: TRBV7-7
cdr3_length: 15
cdr3_aa: CASSPGTATNEKLFF
cdr3_nt: TGTGCCAGCAGCCCCGGGACAGCAACTAATGAAAAACTGTTTTTT

j_call: TRBJ2-2
clone_size: -
d_call: -
v_call: TRBV7-3
cdr3_length: 13
cdr3_aa: CASSLVNSGELFF
cdr3_nt: TGTGCCAGCAGCTTAGTTAATTCCGGGGAGCTGTTTTTT

j_call: TRBJ2-1
clone_size: -
d_call: -
v_call: TRBV6-6
cdr3_length: 16
cdr3_aa: CASRRLGRGAYNEQFF
cdr3_nt: TGTGCCAGCAGGCGCCTTGGCCGGGGGGCGTACAATGAGCAGTTCTTC

j_call: TRBJ2-5
clone_size: -
d_call: TRBD1
v_call: TRBV19
cdr3_length: 14
cdr3_aa: CASSIGTGQETQYF
cdr3_nt: TGTGCCAGTAGTATAGGGACAGGACAAGAGACCCAGTACTTC

j_call: TRBJ1-2
clone_size: -
d_call: TRBD1
v_call: TRBV7-9
cdr3_length: 14
cdr3_aa: CASSSGTGDYGYTF
cdr3_nt: TGTGCCAGCAGCTCCGGGACAGGGGACTATGGCTACACCTTC

j_call: TRBJ2-1
clone_size: -
d_call: -
v_call: TRBV2
cdr3_length: 15
cdr3_aa: CASRSDWGSYNEQFF
cdr3_nt: TGTGCCAGCAGATCGGACTGGGGCTCCTACAATGAGCAGTTCTTC

j_call: TRBJ2-3
clone_size: -
d_call: TRBD2
v_call: TRBV7-2
cdr3_length: 17
cdr3_aa: CASSLVASGASTDTQYF
cdr3_nt: TGTGCCAGCAGCTTAGTTGCTAGCGGGGCCTCCACAGATACGCAGTATTTT

j_call: TRBJ1-6
clone_size: -
d_call: -
v_call: TRBV2
cdr3_length: 13
cdr3_aa: CASSRDYNSPLHF
cdr3_nt: TGTGCCAGCAGCAGGGACTACAATTCACCCCTCCACTTT

j_call: TRBJ1-3
clone_size: -
d_call: -
v_call: TRBV19
cdr3_length: 14
cdr3_aa: CASSGRQSGNTIYF
cdr3_nt: TGTGCCAGTAGTGGCCGACAGAGTGGAAACACCATATATTTT